One sample yielded the 22 T cell receptor beta chains listed below, sequenced in a study of CD8 T cells in Susac syndrome. Random hexamers were used to reverse transcribe the RNA input (about 0.5 to 1 ug). TCRdb reanalysed the immunoSEQ multiplex PCR reads using MiXCR and keeps one entry per CDR3 protein. The sample holds 95,000 to 150,000 distinct CDR3 sequences; 96% are singletons and the top ten take more than 0.12%. The sample comprised CD4+ T cells from PBMCs. The receptors were gathered from a human donor with Susac syndrome.

The gene calls are TRBV20-1 and TRBJ2-7; D may correspond to TRBD1 or TRBD2 (6 bases each). The CDR3 totals 14 residues. V was pared by 6 bases and J by 4 bases, with 19 bases between. The V gene's germline CDR1 is DFQATT and CDR2 SNEGSKA (reference sequence). The DNA of the CDR3 is TGCAGTGCCTACCAGGGGACTTTTAGATACGAGCAGTACTTC. Amino acids: CSAYQGTFRYEQYF.

The gene calls are TRBV4-1 and TRBJ2-7, with a weak D call TRBD2 (6 bases). Germline values: CDR1 MGHRA, CDR2 YSYEKL. The CDR3 is 16 amino acids. V dropped 4 bases and J dropped 6 bases, with 22 bases sitting between them. CDR3 amino acids: CASSLRLSGEVLEQYF. The CDR3 DNA reads TGCGCCAGCAGCCTGCGGTTATCGGGAGAGGTTCTCGAGCAGTACTTC.

In nucleotides, the CDR3 is TGTGCCAGCAGCCAAGAGGTCGGCGATAGCAATCAGCCCCAGCATTTT. Protein sequence: CASSQEVGDSNQPQHF. The J gene is TRBJ1-5, the V gene TRBV4-2; D is undetermined. In germline, CDR1 is LGHNA, CDR2 YNFKEQ. V shed 0 bases and J shed 0 bases, with 9 bases lying between them. The CDR3 consists of 16 residues.

The genes are TRBV14 and TRBJ1-1, with 8 bases that match TRBD1. This CDR3 is 14 amino acids long. After removal of 4 bases from V and 3 bases from J, the junction contained 4 bases not matched to a gene. Germline lookup yields CDR1 SGHDN and CDR2 FVKESK. CDR3 loop: CASSRLDRDTEAFF. In DNA form, the CDR3 reads TGTGCCAGCAGCCGGCTGGACAGGGACACTGAAGCTTTCTTT.

This chain uses TRBV5-1 with TRBJ2-1, with D perhaps matching TRBD2 (6 bases). The CDR3 extends over 12 amino acids. Trimming pared 2 bases from V and 8 bases from J, leaving 8 bases between. Germline values: CDR1 SGHRS, CDR2 YFSETQ. The CDR3 DNA reads TGCGCCAGCAGCTTCCCTAGCGATGAGCAGTTCTTC. This codes for CASSFPSDEQFF.

The V and J genes are TRBV6-5 and TRBJ2-5; TRBD1 might be the D (6 bases). V lost 2 bases and J 5 bases, leaving 15 bases between the germline ends. Germline CDR1 reads MNHEY; CDR2 reads SVGAGI. The CDR3 runs 15 residues. The CDR3 coding sequence is TGTGCCAGCAGTTACCAGGGCCCAGGGGAGGAGACCCAGTACTTC. This sequence encodes CASSYQGPGEETQYF.

The V call is TRBV7-2, the J call TRBJ2-7; 9 nucleotides align to TRBD2. CDR3 length equals 15 residues. V shed 2 bases, J shed 3 bases, and the junction held 5 bases outside the gene matches. Germline-derived CDR1 and CDR2 are SGHTA and FQGNSA. This CDR3 is CASSLSGLASYEQYF. The CDR3 DNA reads as TGTGCCAGCAGCTTATCGGGACTAGCTAGCTACGAGCAGTACTTC.

The chain joins TRBV20-1 to TRBJ2-3; tentative D call: TRBD2 (6 bases). Germline CDR1 DFQATT, CDR2 SNEGSKA (reference sequence). Trimming removed 1 base from V and 3 bases from J, with 11 bases in between. The CDR3 has 14 residues. CDR3 protein: CSARVRSGTDTQYF. The CDR3 DNA follows: TGCAGTGCTAGAGTTCGGAGCGGGACAGATACGCAGTATTTT.

The chain links TRBV29-1 to TRBJ1-2; TRBD1 matches at 8 bases. Germline V gene data show CDR1 as SQVTM and CDR2 as ANQGSEA. The CDR3 totals 15 residues. V lost 0 bases and J lost 2; bases outside the gene matches: 5. The CDR3 is CSVEDRDRINYGYTF. The CDR3 DNA reads TGCAGCGTTGAAGATCGGGACAGGATAAACTATGGCTACACCTTC.

The chain employs TRBV11-2 and TRBJ1-2; D is unresolved. Germline V CDR1 and CDR2: SGHAT, FQNNGV. The CDR3 totals 15 residues. V was cut by 4 bases and J by 0 bases, with 12 bases left in between. The CDR3 region is CASSSVGSANYGYTF. The DNA of the CDR3 is TGTGCCAGCAGCTCGGTGGGTTCAGCTAACTATGGCTACACCTTC. Variable domain in full (rest from reference TRBV11-2 and TRBJ1-2): EAGVAQSPRYKIIEKRQSVAFWCNPISGHATLYWYQQILGQGPKLLIQFQNNGVVDDSQLPKDRFSAERLKGVDSTLKIQPAKLEDSAVYLCASSSVGSANYGYTFGSGTRLTVV.

The chain has TRBV5-1 and TRBJ2-1; D gene ambiguous. The V gene lost 0 bases and the J gene lost 0 bases, with 4 bases spanning the gap. Germline loops: CDR1 SGHRS, CDR2 YFSETQ. The CDR3 has 14 amino acids. The CDR3 loop reads CASSLVSSYNEQFF. CDR3 nucleotide sequence: TGCGCCAGCAGCTTGGTAAGCTCCTACAATGAGCAGTTCTTC.

The genes are TRBV24-1 and TRBJ2-1; the D is unclear. The germline CDR1 and CDR2 sequences are KGHDR and SFDVKD. This CDR3 has 15 residues. The ends were cut back, 5 bases at V and 2 bases at J, with 12 bases in the middle. CDR3 nucleotide sequence: TGTGCCACCAGTGTGGGGTCCAAAACCTACAATGAGCAGTTCTTC. As protein: CATSVGSKTYNEQFF.

This clonotype has just a few counts. This chain links TRBV15 with TRBJ2-3; D uncertain. Per the germline V gene, CDR1 is LNHNV and CDR2 is YYDKDF (reference sequence). V was pared by 0 bases and J by 6 bases, with 1 base between. This CDR3 spans 11 amino acids. The CDR3 region has the DNA TGTGCCACCAGCAGAGACGATACGCAGTATTTT. Translation: CATSRDDTQYF.

This chain joins TRBV20-1 and TRBJ1-5; D is unresolved. Germline V gene lookup returns CDR1 DFQATT and CDR2 SNEGSKA (reference sequence). Trimming took 6 bases from V and 0 from J, leaving 15 bases between them. The CDR3 runs to 15 residues. CDR3 coding DNA: TGCAGTGCCGTAAATCGGGGTTATAGCAATCAGCCCCAGCATTTT. Encoded protein: CSAVNRGYSNQPQHF.

With respect to this clonotype: No DNA is shown, since the ends of the CDR3 on it are uncertain; the CDR3 is the one TCRdb lists. This chain uses TRBV30 with TRBJ2-2; the table calls TRBD1, which could not be checked here. The CDR3 length equals 13 residues, ends included. Germline V CDR1 and CDR2: GTSNPN, SVGIG (reference sequence). The CDR3 region is CAWSPGTPGSCFF.

The chain employs TRBV14 and TRBJ2-1; no reliable D call. The CDR3 is 14 amino acids. Germline-derived CDR1 and CDR2 are SGHDN and FVKESK. V lost 0 bases, J lost 6 bases, and 9 bases lay in between. This chain's CDR3 is CASSQDRVANEQFF. The CDR3 DNA reads TGTGCCAGCAGCCAAGATCGGGTCGCCAATGAGCAGTTCTTC.

The chain links TRBV27 to TRBJ2-3; D is undetermined. Trimming pared 0 bases from V and 2 bases from J, leaving 6 bases between. From germline, CDR1 is MNHEY and CDR2 SMNVEV (reference sequence). The CDR3 length is 14 residues. The CDR3 DNA sequence: TGTGCCAGCAGTTTATCGAGGAACACAGATACGCAGTATTTT. It specifies CASSLSRNTDTQYF.

The genes are TRBV28 and TRBJ2-2, with 9 nucleotides matching TRBD1. This CDR3 is 15 amino acids long. The V segment lost 4 bases and the J segment 2 bases; nucleotides outside the gene matches: 2. Germline CDR1 and CDR2: MDHEN and SYDVKM. In nucleotides, the CDR3 is TGTGCCAGCAGTTCGACAGGGGGAAACACCGGGGAGCTGTTTTTT. As protein: CASSSTGGNTGELFF. Full variable domain (missing parts from reference TRBV28 and TRBJ2-2): DVKVTQSSRYLVKRTGEKVFLECVQDMDHENMFWYRQDPGLGLRLIYFSYDVKMKEKGDIPEGYSVSREKKERFSLILESASTNQTSMYLCASSSTGGNTGELFFGEGSRLTVL.

The chain has TRBV3-1 and TRBJ2-1; no firm D call. CDR3 size: 13 residues. V was pared by 1 base and J by 2 bases, with 3 bases between. Per germline, CDR1 LGHDT and CDR2 YNNKEL (reference sequence). The DNA for the CDR3 is TGTGCCAGCAGCCAAGCGGCCTACAATGAGCAGTTCTTC. As protein: CASSQAAYNEQFF.

This chain joins TRBV20-1 and TRBJ2-1, with a tentative D call TRBD1 (5 bases). V was pared by 6 bases and J by 7 bases, with 13 bases between. Germline V gene sequence: CDR1 DFQATT, CDR2 SNEGSKA (reference sequence). This CDR3 has 12 amino acids. CDR3 protein: CSATQGKNEQFF. For the CDR3, the DNA is TGCAGTGCCACCCAGGGAAAGAATGAGCAGTTCTTC.

This sequence joins TRBV6-5 and TRBJ2-5; D call uncertain. V was cut by 2 bases and J by 1 base, with 5 bases left in between. The CDR3 is made up of 13 amino acids. Germline CDR1 reads MNHEY; CDR2 reads SVGAGI. CDR3 nucleotide sequence: TGTGCCAGCAGTTACAGGCTCCAAGAGACCCAGTACTTC. Translating it yields CASSYRLQETQYF.

This clonotype was picked up one time. The J gene is TRBJ2-1, the V gene TRBV4-1, with TRBD1 identical over 9 bases. The CDR3 is 18 residues long. The V gene's germline CDR1 is MGHRA and CDR2 YSYEKL. Trimming took 1 base from V and 6 from J; bases not matched to a gene: 13. Here the CDR3 DNA reads TGCGCCAGCAGCCAAGTAGGGCCTGGGACAGGGTTTGTCAATGAGCAGTTCTTC. Encoded protein: CASSQVGPGTGFVNEQFF.